This T cell receptor beta chain stems from a study of pediatric ulcerative colitis. As for the study in general: Most patients had pancolitis, and two had left-sided colitis. Study-wide points: Ulcerative colitis patients shared more blood-rectal clones than controls.

This CDR3 has 14 amino acids. Trimming cost V 9 bases and J 0 bases, with 15 bases left between them. Germline V CDR1 and CDR2: MDHEN, SYDVKM. Libraries were prepared by immunoSEQ multiplex PCR; TCRdb keeps only in-frame clonotypes and omits some of them. Among 55,000 to 65,000 clones, about 80% were seen once, and the ten largest hold 4% to 6.5%. In the case of this clone: Its antigen is unidentified.

Source material: blood. The rearrangement joins TRBV28 to TRBJ2-7; D remains ambiguous. This sequence originates from a boy between 10 and 17 years old with moderate ulcerative colitis. CDR3: CASSASGGSYEQYF. Written as DNA, the CDR3 is TGTGCCAGTTCTGCCAGTGGCGGCTCCTACGAGCAGTACTTC. Complete variable domain (other parts from reference TRBV28 and TRBJ2-7): DVKVTQSSRYLVKRTGEKVFLECVQDMDHENMFWYRQDPGLGLRLIYFSYDVKMKEKGDIPEGYSVSREKKERFSLILESASTNQTSMYLCASSASGGSYEQYFGPGTRLTVT.